This T cell receptor beta chain was identified during a study of graft-versus-host responses after intestinal transplantation. Germline V CDR1 and CDR2: MNHGY, SVAAGI. The CDR3 has 14 residues. V shed 3 bases and J shed 3 bases, with 12 bases lying between them. Sequencing used immunoSEQ multiplex PCR; TCRdb keeps in-frame clones, though not all of them. The top ten hold 3% to 4.5% of the sample, which has about 3,200 clones, around 93% seen once. The sequence came from a human patient who received an intestinal transplant, so some T cells may come from the graft donor. The rearrangement uses TRBV6-9 and TRBJ2-7, with D perhaps matching TRBD1 (5 bases). The sample here was bone marrow, taken 357 days after transplant. CDR3: CASSYMQGFYEQYF. CDR3 bases: TGTGCCAGCAGTTACATGCAGGGATTCTACGAGCAGTACTTC.